Below, 13 T cell receptor beta chains from the same sample are listed, as sequenced in a study of Graves' ophthalmopathy and Graves' hyperthyroidism. For repertoire sequencing, the TCR beta CDR3 regions were amplified from RNA transcripts. An opening RT-PCR round employed HTBI primers and preceded a second-round multiplex PCR. MiXCR was run by TCRdb on the multiplex PCR reads, yielding one entry per CDR3 protein. The table includes over a million distinct CDR3 sequences, 35% to 40% detected once. Input material: peripheral blood or thyroid tissue (not recorded which). Source of these receptors: an adult man with Graves' hyperthyroidism.

Concerning this clonotype: Because the CDR3 is missing its conserved closing phenylalanine or tryptophan, this is likely a read error. No DNA is shown, since the ends of the CDR3 on it are uncertain; the CDR3 is the one TCRdb lists. This rearrangement joins TRBV10-3 to TRBJ2-6; whether TRBD1, the table's D call, matches the DNA was not checked. Termini included, the CDR3 measures 17 amino acids. Germline-derived CDR1 and CDR2 are ENHRY and SYGVKD. CDR3 region: CAIRPPGQISGANVLVL.

On this clonotype itself: The germline gene is not matched at one end of the junction; a read error may be the cause. This rearrangement joins TRBV10-3 to TRBJ2-7; D is perhaps TRBD1 or TRBD2 (6 bases each). Germline V CDR1 and CDR2: ENHRY, SYGVKD. CDR3 length: 17 amino acids. CDR3 loop: CASSPGGVATSVYEQYF. DNA of the CDR3: TGTGCCAGCAGTCCCGGGGGCGTCGCCACCTCGGTCTACGAGCAGTACTTC.

The chain employs TRBV6-6 and TRBJ2-5; TRBD2 aligns across 11 bases. The CDR3 has 15 amino acids. After removal of 7 bases from V and 3 bases from J, the junction contained 7 bases not matched to a gene. The germline gives CDR1 MNHNY, CDR2 SVGAGI (reference sequence). The CDR3 loop reads CASISGRAAEETQYF. For the CDR3, the DNA is TGTGCCAGCATTAGCGGGAGGGCCGCGGAAGAGACCCAGTACTTC.

J is TRBJ1-3 and V is TRBV9, with D possibly being TRBD1 (5 bases). V lost 2 bases and J lost 0, with 18 bases in between. This CDR3 has 18 amino acids. The germline V gene has CDR1 SGDLS and CDR2 YYNGEE. The CDR3 DNA follows: TGTGCCAGCAGCGTCGAGGGAGGGGCAGCTTACTCTGGAAACACCATATATTTT. Protein product: CASSVEGGAAYSGNTIYF.

Of note for this clonotype: Given a much more abundant clone one base away, this may be a read error. The rearrangement links TRBV9 to TRBJ1-1; 9 bases fit TRBD1. Looked up from germline, CDR1 is SGDLS and CDR2 is YYNGEE. This CDR3 spans 15 amino acids. CDR3 in DNA: TGTGCCAGCAGCCCGACAGGGGGAATGAACACTAAAGCTTTCTTT. Its translation is CASSPTGGMNTKAFF.

Notes on this clonotype: One junction end disagrees with the germline gene, perhaps due to a read error. The chain combines TRBV14 with TRBJ1-5, with D possibly TRBD1 on 6 matching bases. Germline V CDR1 and CDR2: SGHDN, FVKESK. The CDR3 contains 15 residues. CDR3 coding DNA: TGTGCCAGCAGTCAAGGTGGGGGCTTGGAACAGCCCCAGCATTTT. This encodes CASSQGGGLEQPQHF.

The chain couples TRBV7-2 to TRBJ2-7; TRBD2 is a possible D gene (5 bases). The V end lost 6 bases, the J end lost 1 base, and 10 bases lay between the germline ends. CDR3 size: 13 residues. In germline, CDR1 is SGHTA, CDR2 FQGNSA. The CDR3: CASSYGESYEQYF. The DNA for the CDR3 is TGTGCCAGCAGTTACGGGGAATCCTACGAGCAGTACTTC.

The sample holds a few counts of this clonotype. This chain uses TRBV20-1 with TRBJ1-2, with 10 bases aligning to TRBD1. The CDR3 runs to 15 residues. The V gene end was trimmed by 6 bases and the J gene end by 0 bases; junction bases not matched to a gene: 7. Germline CDR1 is DFQATT and CDR2 is SNEGSKA (reference sequence). The CDR3 loop is CSAEDRGESNYGYTF. CDR3 DNA: TGCAGTGCCGAGGACAGGGGGGAATCTAACTATGGCTACACCTTC.

The chain recombines TRBV7-6 with TRBJ2-3, with a weak D call TRBD1 (5 bases). V lost 3 bases to trimming and J lost 4 bases, with 11 bases between them. This CDR3 has 14 amino acids. Germline-derived CDR1 and CDR2 are SGHVS and FNYEAQ. The CDR3 loop reads CASSFLQGPDTQYF. DNA for the CDR3: TGTGCCAGCAGCTTCCTCCAGGGTCCAGATACGCAGTATTTT. Complete variable domain (other parts from reference TRBV7-6 and TRBJ2-3): GAGVSQSPRYKVTKRGQDVALRCDPISGHVSLYWYRQALGQGPEFLTYFNYEAQQDKSGLPNDRFSAERPEGSISTLTIQRTEQRDSAMYRCASSFLQGPDTQYFGPGTRLTVL.

This clonotype has only a few counts. The junction departs from the called germline gene at one end, perhaps through a read error. The chain combines TRBV20-1 with TRBJ1-2; 8 positions match TRBD1. CDR3 size: 11 residues. From germline, CDR1 is DFQATT and CDR2 SNEGSKA (reference sequence). The CDR3 DNA is TGCAGTGCCGCAGGGGGCTATGTCTACACCTTC. Translating it yields CSAAGGYVYTF.

V usage is TRBV9 and J usage is TRBJ2-7; 9 nucleotides line up with TRBD1. Per germline, CDR1 SGDLS and CDR2 YYNGEE. Germline trimming cut 3 bases from V and 2 bases from J; bases unmatched to any gene: 12. This CDR3 comprises 17 residues. In DNA form, the CDR3 reads TGTGCCAGCAGCGAGGGAGGCCGGGACAGGGCCCCCTACGAGCAGTACTTC. Translating it yields CASSEGGRDRAPYEQYF.

The CDR3 spells CASTPLGETGETQYF. The CDR3 coding sequence is TGTGCCAGCACCCCTTTGGGGGAGACGGGAGAGACCCAGTACTTC. The rearrangement uses TRBV6-2 or TRBV6-3 and TRBJ2-5; TRBD1 or TRBD2 may be the D gene (5 bases each). The V gene lost 7 bases and the J gene lost 4 bases, with 19 bases spanning the gap. Per the germline V gene, CDR1 is MNHEY and CDR2 is SVGEGT. The CDR3 totals 15 residues.

This clonotype has just a few counts. J is TRBJ1-2 and V is TRBV29-1, with unresolved D. Germline V gene lookup returns CDR1 SQVTM and CDR2 ANQGSEA. The V end was cut by 6 bases, the J end by 10 bases, with 12 bases between. The CDR3 length is 10 residues. The chain's CDR3 is CSVGRWNYTF. The CDR3 DNA is TGCAGCGTAGGTCGGTGGAACTACACCTTC.